A selection of T cell receptor beta chains follows, all from one sample in a study of low-dose radiotherapy and immunotherapy resistance in tumors. TCRdb re-analysed the reads in MiXCR, keeping a single row per CDR3 protein. The table records 35,000 to 50,000 distinct CDR3 sequences, roughly 30% of them present only once. The source was PBMCs, collected before treatment. The receptor set was obtained from a male donor with gallbladder cancer. Each CDR3 is given with its conserved first and last residue. A D gene is named only where the DNA matches it firmly. Clone size is shown for a subset of rows, as once, few, many or a class of expanded clone.

j_gene	v_gene	d_gene	abundance	CDR3nt	CDR3aa
TRBJ2-7	TRBV6-2/TRBV6-3	.	medium-sized	TGTGCCAGCAGTGAAAGCATATACGAGCAGTACTTC	CASSESIYEQYF
TRBJ2-1	TRBV20-1	.	.	TGCAGCGTTGAAGGATCCGTTGGCTTGGATGAGCAGTTCTTC	CSVEGSVGLDEQFF
TRBJ2-4	TRBV6-2/TRBV6-3	.	.	TGTGCCAGCAGTGAAGCTGGAACGGGCCGAAACATTCAGTACTTC	CASSEAGTGRNIQYF
TRBJ2-7	TRBV5-4	TRBD1	few	TGTGCCAGCAGCTTGGACGGGACAGGGGTCGTTTACGAGCAGTACTTC	CASSLDGTGVVYEQYF
TRBJ2-3	TRBV28	.	few	TGTGCCAGCGGGGTGGGGAGCACAGATACGCAGTATTTT	CASGVGSTDTQYF
TRBJ2-7	TRBV29-1	.	few	TGCAGCGTTGTAACCTTACCCGCCTACGAGCAGTACTTC	CSVVTLPAYEQYF
TRBJ2-3	TRBV7-8	TRBD2	.	TGTGCCAGCAGCTCTACACGCGGGGGGCTGACAGATACGCAGTATTTT	CASSSTRGGLTDTQYF
TRBJ1-2	TRBV20-1	.	.	TGCAGTGCTAGAGATTATTCGTCGGGGCTCCACACTTACTATGGCTACACCTTC	CSARDYSSGLHTYYGYTF
TRBJ2-1	TRBV3-1	.	.	TGTGCCAGCAGCCGACAAGCTGTGAATGAGCAGTTCTTC	CASSRQAVNEQFF
TRBJ1-2	TRBV5-1	.	medium-sized	TGCGCCAGCAGCTTGGGACCCGCCGATGGCTACACCTTC	CASSLGPADGYTF
TRBJ1-3	TRBV12-3/TRBV12-4	.	many	TGTGCCAGCAGTTTCGCCTCTGGAAACACCATATATTTT	CASSFASGNTIYF
TRBJ2-7	TRBV29-1	.	many	TGCAGCGTTGAGTTAGGTGGGACCTACGAGCAGTACTTC	CSVELGGTYEQYF
TRBJ2-7	TRBV10-3	TRBD2	once	TGTGCCATCGGACTAGCGGGGGGGGACGAGCAGTACTTC	CAIGLAGGDEQYF
TRBJ2-2	TRBV10-3	.	few	TGTGCCATCACGGGGGCGCGTACCGGGGAGCTGTTTTTT	CAITGARTGELFF
TRBJ2-6	TRBV6-2/TRBV6-3	.	many	TGTGCCAGCAAAGAAGCAAAATCCGGGGCCAACGTCCTGACTTTC	CASKEAKSGANVLTF
TRBJ2-1	TRBV5-1	TRBD2	medium-sized	TGCGCCAGCAGCCTTCCTCGGCGGGAGGGCTCCCCTGTTAACAATGAGCAGTTCTTC	CASSLPRREGSPVNNEQFF
TRBJ2-4	TRBV28	TRBD1	.	TGTGCCAGCAGTTTATTTGGGACAGGCCTAGCCAAAAACATTCAGTACTTC	CASSLFGTGLAKNIQYF
TRBJ2-3	TRBV10-3	TRBD1	many	TGTGCCATCAGGGGACAGCTTAGCACAGATACGCAGTATTTT	CAIRGQLSTDTQYF
TRBJ2-7	TRBV5-1	TRBD2	many	TGCGCCAGCAGCTATACTAGCGGGAGCTACGAGCAGTACTTC	CASSYTSGSYEQYF
TRBJ1-5	TRBV28	TRBD1	.	TGTGCCAGCAGTTTCCTGGGACAGAGTAGCAATCAGCCCCAGCATTTT	CASSFLGQSSNQPQHF
TRBJ2-4	TRBV20-1	TRBD1	many	TGCAGTGCTAGAGGGACAGGGCAAAACATTCAGTACTTC	CSARGTGQNIQYF
TRBJ1-6	TRBV29-1	TRBD1	.	TGCAGCGTTCTATGGGACAGAAATTCACCCCTCCACTTT	CSVLWDRNSPLHF
TRBJ2-2	TRBV4-2	.	many	TGTGCCAGCAGCCCCCGACAGTTTCGGGGAGCCGGGGAGCTGTTTTTT	CASSPRQFRGAGELFF
TRBJ2-5	TRBV13	.	few	TGTGCCACCAGTCTAAAAGGGGATGGCGTAGAGACCCAGTACTTC	CATSLKGDGVETQYF
TRBJ1-1	TRBV28	TRBD1	medium-sized	TGTGCCAGCAGTGCACAGGGGGGGAACACTGAAGCTTTCTTT	CASSAQGGNTEAFF
TRBJ1-1	TRBV2	TRBD1	.	TGTGCCAGCGGACAGGGAATGAACACTGAAGCTTTCTTT	CASGQGMNTEAFF
TRBJ2-3	TRBV7-2	TRBD2	.	TGTGCCAGCAGCGCCAAGACTAGCGGGGGGGCAGGAGATACGCAGTATTTT	CASSAKTSGGAGDTQYF
TRBJ2-7	TRBV5-1	.	.	TGCGCCAGCAGCTGGGGTCACGGGGATTCCTACGAGCAGTACTTC	CASSWGHGDSYEQYF
TRBJ2-1	TRBV4-1	.	many	TGCGCCAGCAGCCCCCGGAGGGGGCAAAGAGATGAGCAGTTCTTC	CASSPRRGQRDEQFF
TRBJ1-1	TRBV10-1	.	many	TGCGCCAGCAGTGAGTCGATAGGGATTGGGACTGAAGCTTTCTTT	CASSESIGIGTEAFF
TRBJ2-7	TRBV7-2	TRBD1	many	TGTGCCAGCAGCTTAGGACAGGGCCGAGGGCAGTACTTC	CASSLGQGRGQYF
TRBJ2-1	TRBV6-2/TRBV6-3	TRBD2	many	TGTGCCAGCAGTTTTAGCGGGAGGCTGGATGAGCAGTTCTTC	CASSFSGRLDEQFF
TRBJ2-7	TRBV5-1	TRBD2	many	TGCGCCAGCAGGGGTAGCGGGGACTCCTACGAGCAGTACTTC	CASRGSGDSYEQYF
TRBJ2-7	TRBV18	.	many	TGTGCCAGCTCACCCGGGGCGAGCTACGAGCAGTACTTC	CASSPGASYEQYF
TRBJ2-2	TRBV24-1	TRBD2	.	TGTGCCACCAGTGAGCCGCGGGCGGGAGTGCGACCGAACACCGGGGAGCTGTTTTTT	CATSEPRAGVRPNTGELFF
TRBJ2-5	TRBV20-1	TRBD2	many	TGCAGTGCTCATAGCGGGACCTTACAAGAGACCCAGTACTTC	CSAHSGTLQETQYF
TRBJ1-3	TRBV12-5	.	many	TGTGCTAGTGGTCCACCGAATGGAAACACCATATATTTT	CASGPPNGNTIYF
TRBJ1-2	TRBV4-2	.	.	TGTGCCAGCAGCTATAACGCGAGGGAGGGATACTATGGCTACACCTTC	CASSYNAREGYYGYTF
TRBJ2-1	TRBV10-3	.	many	TGTGCCATCAGTGAGTCCGGGACCCGGGGTGGGAATGAGCAGTTCTTC	CAISESGTRGGNEQFF
TRBJ2-5	TRBV18	.	many	TGTGCCAGCTCAGAGGAGACCCAGTACTTC	CASSEETQYF